This TCR beta chain came from a study of T cells in women clearing cervical HPV infection. As for the study in general: Donors had HPV16-related CIN3 or worse; 2 had invasive cancer. For cases, blood was sampled a median roughly 150 days after lesion detection, interquartile range about 90 to 230 days.

General observations from the study: Richness plus V gene abundances separated cases from controls with AUC over 0.8. CIN3+ cases had significantly higher TCR richness than controls; evenness did not differ.

Of note for this clone: Its specificity is not known. The CDR3 extends 3 residues past the end of the read, so its final part is completed from the germline J gene.

The method was immunoSEQ multiplex PCR; TCRdb's version includes in-frame clones alone and lacks a portion of them. Its clone listing holds more than 30,000 clones. This CDR3 is built from 11 residues. Germline assignment: CDR1 SQVTM and CDR2 ANQGSEA. With 7 bases clipped from V and 9 bases from J, the junction kept 6 bases outside the gene matches. V gene TRBV29-1 combines with J gene TRBJ2-1; 7 bases match TRBD1. The specimen was blood buffy coat. The clonotype was recovered from a woman between 18 and 69 years old with a cervical HPV16 infection that either progressed to CIN3+ or cleared (not recorded which). The covered CDR3 bases are TGCAGCGCAGGGACAGTGGTTGAG. Residues: CSAGTVVE. The whole CDR3 sequence reads CSAGTVVEQFF.